The next 28 T cell receptor beta chains were all read from a single sample in a study of blood T cell repertoires in COVID-19. Profiled with immunoSEQ multiplex PCR; TCRdb holds only in-frame clones, not every one. Of 95,000 to 130,000 clones listed, roughly 83% are singletons. Sequenced material: peripheral blood. These receptors came from a man aged 25 to 40 with acute or convalescent COVID-19.

The rearrangement uses TRBV6-2 or TRBV6-3 and TRBJ1-1; 7 nucleotides agree with TRBD1. The V gene end was trimmed by 6 bases and the J gene end by 1 base; junction bases not matched to a gene: 17. The CDR3 extends over 18 amino acids. CDR1 is MNHEY and CDR2 is SVGEGT in the germline V gene. CDR3 DNA sequence: TGTGCCAGCAGCTCCCTTAGGACAGGTTCCCAATGGAACACTGAAGCTTTCTTT. Translated: CASSSLRTGSQWNTEAFF.

The chain combines TRBV5-4 with TRBJ1-6, with D possibly matching TRBD1 (5 bases). Germline CDR1 SGHNT, CDR2 YYREEE (reference sequence). V was cut by 3 bases and J by 8 bases, with 9 bases left in between. The CDR3 length is 13 residues. CDR3 nucleotide sequence: TGTGCCAGCAGCTGGAAACAGGATTCACCCCTCCACTTT. Its protein product is CASSWKQDSPLHF.

The J gene is TRBJ1-2, the V gene TRBV5-1; D is possibly TRBD1 (6 bases). The CDR3 consists of 15 residues. The germline gives CDR1 SGHRS, CDR2 YFSETQ. Trimming took 0 bases from V and 4 from J, leaving 13 bases between them. CDR3 region: CASSLEAGAIYGYTF. The CDR3 DNA reads as TGCGCCAGCAGCTTGGAGGCAGGGGCAATCTATGGCTACACCTTC.

V usage is TRBV21-1 and J usage is TRBJ1-1. TRBV21-1 is a documented pseudogene. CDR3 length: 13 residues. The CDR3 reads CASMEESGTEAFF. CDR3 DNA: TGTGCCAGCATGGAGGAGAGCGGCACTGAAGCTTTCTTT.

The genes are TRBV3-1 (or the pseudogene TRBV3-2) and TRBJ1-2; TRBD1 agrees at 10 bases. The CDR3 is 14 amino acids. The germline V gene has CDR1 LGHDT and CDR2 YNNKEL (reference sequence). V trimming: 4 bases; J trimming: 8 bases; junction bases outside the gene matches: 7. CDR3 residues: CASSPRTGGIGYTF. The CDR3 region has the DNA TGTGCCAGCAGCCCTAGGACAGGGGGGATCGGCTACACCTTC.

This CDR3 reads CASPHITDRTRPTRNTEAFF. CDR3 nucleotides: TGTGCCAGCCCACATATCACCGACAGGACACGACCGACCAGAAACACTGAAGCTTTCTTT. The gene calls are TRBV18 and TRBJ1-1; tentative D call: TRBD1 (6 bases). Germline V gene data show CDR1 as KGHSH and CDR2 as LQKENI. V was pared by 8 bases and J by 2 bases, with 33 bases between. This CDR3 is built from 20 residues.

This chain connects TRBV27 to TRBJ1-2; tentatively, D is TRBD1 (5 bases). The germline V gene encodes CDR1 MNHEY and CDR2 SMNVEV (reference sequence). The CDR3 runs 13 residues. Trimming cost V 3 bases and J 8 bases, with 13 bases left between them. The CDR3 sequence is CASSFDSKYGYTF. The CDR3 region has the DNA TGTGCCAGCAGTTTTGACAGTAAATACGGCTACACCTTC.

The rearrangement uses TRBV5-1 and TRBJ2-5; 15 nucleotides align to TRBD2. The J segment lost 4 bases and the V segment lost 3 bases, leaving 13 bases of the junction unmatched. Germline V gene data show CDR1 as SGHRS and CDR2 as YFSETQ. The CDR3 runs 19 residues. CDR3 in amino acids: CASSSGLAGGKPRVETQYF. CDR3 sequence (DNA): TGCGCCAGCAGCTCGGGACTAGCGGGGGGCAAACCAAGAGTAGAGACCCAGTACTTC. Full variable domain (outside the CDR3, taken from reference TRBV5-1 and TRBJ2-5): KAGVTQTPRYLIKTRGQQVTLSCSPISGHRSVSWYQQTPGQGLQFLFEYFSETQRNKGNFPGRFSGRQFSNSRSEMNVSTLELGDSALYLCASSSGLAGGKPRVETQYFGPGTRLLVL.

The chain couples TRBV11-2 to TRBJ2-1; D unresolved. The CDR3 totals 15 residues. V lost 0 bases and J lost 2, with 8 bases in between. The germline gives CDR1 SGHAT, CDR2 FQNNGV. CDR3 nucleotides: TGTGCCAGCAGCTTAGATTGGCGGCCCTACAATGAGCAGTTCTTC. Residues: CASSLDWRPYNEQFF. The full variable domain, completed using reference TRBV11-2 and TRBJ2-1, is EAGVAQSPRYKIIEKRQSVAFWCNPISGHATLYWYQQILGQGPKLLIQFQNNGVVDDSQLPKDRFSAERLKGVDSTLKIQPAKLEDSAVYLCASSLDWRPYNEQFFGPGTRLTVL.

This clone has just a few counts. This chain connects TRBV11-2 to TRBJ2-5, with D possibly being TRBD2 (6 bases). The CDR3 consists of 16 residues. Germline loops: CDR1 SGHAT, CDR2 FQNNGV. Trimming pared 5 bases from V and 0 bases from J, leaving 16 bases between. The CDR3 loop is CASSRSGLLYQETQYF. In DNA, the CDR3 is TGTGCCAGCAGCCGATCGGGACTCCTATACCAAGAGACCCAGTACTTC. The variable domain in full, completed from reference TRBV11-2 and TRBJ2-5, reads EAGVAQSPRYKIIEKRQSVAFWCNPISGHATLYWYQQILGQGPKLLIQFQNNGVVDDSQLPKDRFSAERLKGVDSTLKIQPAKLEDSAVYLCASSRSGLLYQETQYFGPGTRLLVL.

The CDR3 is CASSLGAGAEYNEQFF. The DNA of the CDR3 is TGTGCCAGCAGCTTAGGGGCGGGGGCGGAATACAATGAGCAGTTCTTC. The gene calls are TRBV11-2 and TRBJ2-1; D perhaps matches TRBD2 (7 bases). The CDR3 length is 16 residues. V lost 1 base to trimming and J lost 4 bases, with 14 bases between them. The germline CDR1 and CDR2 sequences are SGHAT and FQNNGV.

This clone has a handful of counts. The J gene is TRBJ2-3, the V gene TRBV6-1, with no clear D. The V gene's germline CDR1 is MNHNS and CDR2 SASEGT. Trimming pared 3 bases from V and 0 bases from J, leaving 7 bases between. The length of the CDR3 is 14 residues. In DNA, the CDR3 is TGTGCCAGCAGTGACACACCTAGCACAGATACGCAGTATTTT. Translation: CASSDTPSTDTQYF.

Only a few counts were recorded for this clone. The J gene is TRBJ2-7, the V gene TRBV5-4, with TRBD1 matching over 9 bases. V was clipped by 4 bases and J by 3 bases; unmatched bases: 11. Germline CDR1 SGHNT, CDR2 YYREEE (reference sequence). The CDR3 sequence is 16 residues long. CDR3 protein: CASSPNSGTGLYEQYF. For the CDR3, the DNA is TGTGCCAGCAGCCCCAACTCCGGGACAGGGCTCTACGAGCAGTACTTC.

The chain recombines TRBV29-1 with TRBJ1-6, with D tentatively TRBD1 (6 bases). The CDR3 contains 15 residues. Germline V gene sequence: CDR1 SQVTM, CDR2 ANQGSEA. The germline V and J ends were trimmed by 7 bases and 10 bases, with 23 bases remaining between them. CDR3: CSAQKGGPSGSPLHF. CDR3 in DNA: TGCAGCGCCCAAAAGGGGGGGCCCTCTGGGTCACCCCTCCACTTT.

V gene TRBV5-6 combines with J gene TRBJ1-2; 11 bases map to TRBD1. V was pared by 6 bases and J by 5 bases, with 12 bases of the junction left unmatched. Germline V gene sequence: CDR1 SGHDT, CDR2 YYEEEE. The CDR3 length is 16 residues. The CDR3 DNA sequence: TGTGCCAGCATGGCGGACAGGGGGCTAAATAGTTATGGCTACACCTTC. It is translated as CASMADRGLNSYGYTF.

The chain has TRBV29-1 and TRBJ2-1, with 9 bases identical to TRBD2. Germline CDR1 is SQVTM and CDR2 is ANQGSEA. Unmatched junction bases numbered 2, after V lost 1 base and J lost 7 bases. The CDR3 spans 13 residues. CDR3 bases: TGCAGCGTTGAAGTCGCGGGAGGGAATGAGCAGTTCTTC. This gives the protein CSVEVAGGNEQFF.

This rearrangement joins TRBV5-1 to TRBJ2-2, with D maybe TRBD1 (5 bases). Germline CDR1 is SGHRS and CDR2 is YFSETQ. Deletions cut 4 bases from V and 4 bases from J, with 14 bases between. The length of the CDR3 is 15 residues. For the CDR3, the DNA is TGCGCCAGCAGCGGTAACCAGGGTACCACCGGGGAGCTGTTTTTT. Protein sequence: CASSGNQGTTGELFF.

A note on this clone: An end of the junction does not agree with germline; a read error may underlie this. The chain combines TRBV4-2 with TRBJ2-4, with TRBD2 matching 12 bases. Per the germline V gene, CDR1 is LGHNA and CDR2 is YNFKEQ. This CDR3 has 17 residues. This CDR3 reads CASSQGLAGLYENIQYF. DNA for the CDR3: TGTGCCAGCAGTCAAGGACTAGCGGGACTGTATGAAAACATTCAGTACTTC.

The chain has TRBV30 and TRBJ1-6; no firm D call. Germline V gene sequence: CDR1 GTSNPN, CDR2 SVGIG (reference sequence). This CDR3 spans 12 amino acids. The V gene lost 0 bases and the J gene lost 11 bases, with 8 bases spanning the gap. The CDR3 nucleotides read TGTGCCTGGAGTGTCATGAGGGCACCCCTCCACTTT. Translating it yields CAWSVMRAPLHF.

The chain joins TRBV5-6 to TRBJ1-5; perhaps TRBD1 as D (5 bases). The ends were cut back, 4 bases at V and 3 bases at J, with 17 bases in the middle. Germline lookup yields CDR1 SGHDT and CDR2 YYEEEE. The CDR3 sequence is 16 residues long. The CDR3 region is CASSRGVSSDNQPQHF. The DNA of the CDR3 is TGTGCCAGCAGCCGGGGGGTTAGCAGTGACAATCAGCCCCAGCATTTT.

V and J are TRBV2 and TRBJ2-5; the D is unclear. The V gene lost 2 bases and the J gene lost 5 bases, with 9 bases spanning the gap. The CDR3 sequence is 13 residues long. Looked up from germline, CDR1 is SNHLY and CDR2 is FYNNEI. The CDR3 DNA reads as TGTGCCAGCAGTGAACAGGTTATGGAGACCCAGTACTTC. It yields the protein CASSEQVMETQYF.

The genes are TRBV15 and TRBJ2-7; D possibly corresponds to TRBD2 (6 bases). Germline loops: CDR1 LNHNV, CDR2 YYDKDF (reference sequence). V was trimmed by 0 bases and J by 3 bases, leaving 15 bases between them. The CDR3 runs to 16 residues. In DNA, the CDR3 is TGTGCCACCAGCAGAGATGTGACGGGAGCTCTCTACGAGCAGTACGTC. Translation gives CATSRDVTGALYEQYV.

The J gene is TRBJ2-2, the V gene TRBV14; the D is unclear. The CDR3 is 13 residues long. Germline V lookup: CDR1 SGHDN, CDR2 FVKESK. V was pared by 2 bases and J by 1 base, with 2 bases between. CDR3 loop: CASSQQNTGELFF. CDR3 coding DNA: TGTGCCAGCAGCCAACAGAACACCGGGGAGCTGTTTTTT.

The rearrangement joins TRBV2 to TRBJ2-7; TRBD1 aligns across 7 bases. CDR3 length: 16 amino acids. The ends lost 7 bases at V and 2 bases at J; junction bases unmatched: 14. The germline V gene encodes CDR1 SNHLY and CDR2 FYNNEI. CDR3 sequence reads: CASTIRGRRFPYEQYV. The CDR3 nucleotides are TGTGCCAGCACGATTAGGGGGCGACGGTTCCCCTACGAGCAGTACGTC.

J is TRBJ2-7 and V is TRBV30; D is ambiguous. CDR3 length: 15 residues. Trimming took off 0 bases at V and 4 bases at J, with 16 bases between the two ends. Per the germline V gene, CDR1 is GTSNPN and CDR2 is SVGIG (reference sequence). As DNA, the CDR3 is TGTGCCTGGAGTGTAGTGGGCCTCCGAGAGTACGAGCAGTACTTC. It specifies CAWSVVGLREYEQYF.

V usage is TRBV7-2 and J usage is TRBJ2-2, with 7 bases fitting TRBD1. With V trimmed by 5 bases and J by 5 bases, 5 bases remained unmatched. CDR1 SGHTA and CDR2 FQGNSA come from the germline V gene. This CDR3 is built from 14 residues. The CDR3 DNA reads as TGTGCCAGCAGCCGGGACAGTAGTACCGGGGAGCTGTTTTTT. Translating it yields CASSRDSSTGELFF.

The chain's CDR3 is CASSPTGTSGSQFF. The CDR3 nucleotides are TGTGCCAGCTCACCTACCGGGACTAGCGGGAGTCAGTTCTTC. V is TRBV18 and J is TRBJ2-1; 14 bases line up with TRBD2. This CDR3 is built from 14 residues. V shed 3 bases and J 13 bases; nucleotides not matched to a gene: 5. CDR1 and CDR2 from the germline V gene are KGHSH and LQKENI.

The chain's CDR3 is CASISQGHTEAFF. DNA for the CDR3: TGTGCCAGCATTTCACAGGGTCATACTGAAGCTTTCTTT. The chain has TRBV2 and TRBJ1-1, with D perhaps TRBD1 (6 bases). The V gene's germline CDR1 is SNHLY and CDR2 FYNNEI. V lost 7 bases and J 5 bases, leaving 14 bases between the germline ends. The CDR3 contains 13 residues.